Shown below are 2 T cell receptor beta chains from a single sample sequenced in a study of T-cell reconstitution after alpha-beta-depleted transplantation in children. TCRbeta library construction was performed incorporating unique molecular identifiers. From the PCR reads, TCRdb called clonotypes with MiXCR, one entry per CDR3 protein. The sample consists of about 830,000 distinct CDR3 sequences, 15% to 20% of them appearing once. The starting material was PBMCs, mostly from graft donor cells, obtained 360 days after TCRalphabeta/CD19-depleted stem cell transplant. Receptor source: a male patient between 10 and 17 years old who had a stem cell transplant for acute lymphoblastic leukemia, so the T cells may come from the graft donor.

The V call is TRBV13, the J call TRBJ2-1; 11 nucleotides align to TRBD2. The V gene's germline CDR1 is PRHDT and CDR2 FYEKMQ (reference sequence). V was pared by 5 bases and J by 2 bases, with 11 bases of the junction left unmatched. The CDR3 has 18 amino acids. This chain's CDR3 is CASSPSGLAVYTYNEQFF. DNA for the CDR3: TGTGCCAGCAGCCCCTCGGGACTAGCGGTTTACACCTACAATGAGCAGTTCTTC.

The J gene is TRBJ1-4, the V gene TRBV6-5; the D is unclear. This CDR3 is built from 13 residues. The germline V and J ends were trimmed by 4 bases and 8 bases, with 11 bases remaining between them. Germline values: CDR1 MNHEY, CDR2 SVGAGI. CDR3 bases: TGTGCCAGCAGTTTGGGGAGTTGGGAAAAACTGTTTTTT. Its protein product is CASSLGSWEKLFF.